Listed below are T cell receptor beta chains from one sample, sequenced in a study of cytomegalovirus exposure and HLA in healthy donors. Assay used: immunoSEQ multiplex PCR; TCRdb lists only in-frame clones, some missing. Of approximately 110,000 clones listed, 76% are singletons. Sequencing was performed on PBMCs. The receptors originated from a man aged 40-55 years in good health and CMV-seropositive. CDR3s include the opening cysteine and the closing phenylalanine or tryptophan. D genes are given only for firm matches. Size values are once, few and many counts, or a class for expanded clones, and some rows have none.

J: TRBJ2-1
D: TRBD1
V: TRBV28
size: .
DNA: TGTGCCAGGGTATGCAGGGGGTTCAATGAGCAGTTCTTC
CDR3: CARVCRGFNEQFF

J: TRBJ2-5
D: TRBD1
V: TRBV6-5
size: .
DNA: TGTGCCAGCAGTTTCGGGACAGGGGGTCGGGAGACCCAGTACTTC
CDR3: CASSFGTGGRETQYF

J: TRBJ2-3
D: .
V: TRBV7-2
size: .
DNA: TGTGCCAGCAGCTTTAGGCGGGATATTAGCACAGATACGCAGTATTTT
CDR3: CASSFRRDISTDTQYF

J: TRBJ2-7
D: .
V: TRBV7-9
size: .
DNA: TGTGCCAGCACAAGGGGGATTAACGAGCAGTACTTC
CDR3: CASTRGINEQYF

J: TRBJ2-7
D: .
V: TRBV7-9
size: .
DNA: TGTGCCAGCAGCAAACAGGGTGGGAACTACGAGCAGTACTTC
CDR3: CASSKQGGNYEQYF

J: TRBJ2-5
D: TRBD2
V: TRBV28
size: few
DNA: TGTGCCAGCACTAGCGGGGGGGCCTCGGTCCAGACCCAGTACTTC
CDR3: CASTSGGASVQTQYF

J: TRBJ2-5
D: .
V: TRBV2
size: .
DNA: TGTGCCACACCAGGGGAAGGAGAGACCCAGTACTTC
CDR3: CATPGEGETQYF

J: TRBJ2-3
D: .
V: TRBV9
size: .
DNA: TGTGCCAGCAGCGCCCTGGGGACTTTCGATAGCACAGATACGCAGTATTTT
CDR3: CASSALGTFDSTDTQYF

J: TRBJ2-1
D: TRBD1
V: TRBV14
size: few
DNA: TGTGCCAGCAGCCAGAACAGGGGAGCCTACAATGAGCAGTTCTTC
CDR3: CASSQNRGAYNEQFF

J: TRBJ2-1
D: TRBD2
V: TRBV9
size: .
DNA: TGTGCCAGCAGCGTAAGTATAGCGGGGGCCTTATACAATGAGCAGTTCTTC
CDR3: CASSVSIAGALYNEQFF

J: TRBJ2-2
D: TRBD2
V: TRBV7-9
size: .
DNA: TGTGCCAGCAGCGGTAGTGGGAGGGAAAACACCGGGGAGCTGTTTTTT
CDR3: CASSGSGRENTGELFF

J: TRBJ2-1
D: TRBD2
V: TRBV10-3
size: .
DNA: TGTGCCATCAGCGAAGGACTAGCGGGAGATCAGGATGAGCAGTTCTTC
CDR3: CAISEGLAGDQDEQFF

J: TRBJ1-3
D: TRBD1
V: TRBV6-1
size: .
DNA: TGTGCCAGCGGACAGGGGGCTTCTGGAAACACCATATATTTT
CDR3: CASGQGASGNTIYF

J: TRBJ2-7
D: TRBD1
V: TRBV4-3
size: .
DNA: TGCGCCAGCAGCCCACGGACAGGCTGGGAGCAGTACTTC
CDR3: CASSPRTGWEQYF

J: TRBJ2-1
D: .
V: TRBV20-1
size: .
DNA: TGCAGTGCCACGGGAGATGAGCAGTTCTTC
CDR3: CSATGDEQFF

J: TRBJ1-1
D: TRBD1
V: TRBV4-3
size: few
DNA: TGCGCCAGCAGCCAAGGACAGGGGGTTTCTGAAGCTTTCTTT
CDR3: CASSQGQGVSEAFF

J: TRBJ2-7
D: .
V: TRBV11-2
size: once
DNA: TGTGCCAGCAGCTTAATGTCACAGACCTACGAGCAGTACTTC
CDR3: CASSLMSQTYEQYF

J: TRBJ2-3
D: .
V: TRBV7-3
size: .
DNA: TGTGCCAGCAGGATGGGGGGGCCGACAGATACGCAGTATTTT
CDR3: CASRMGGPTDTQYF

J: TRBJ2-2
D: .
V: TRBV12-2
size: .
DNA: TGTGCAAGTCGCTTAGAAAGCCTGCCGACCGGGGAGCTGTTTTTT
CDR3: CASRLESLPTGELFF

J: TRBJ2-3
D: TRBD2
V: TRBV18
size: few
DNA: TGTGCCAGCTCACCACTAGCGGGAGCCCCAGATACGCAGTATTTT
CDR3: CASSPLAGAPDTQYF

J: TRBJ2-1
D: TRBD2
V: TRBV19
size: .
DNA: TGTGCCAGTAGTATTGGACTAGCGGGAGGTAATGAGCAGTTCTTC
CDR3: CASSIGLAGGNEQFF

J: TRBJ1-1
D: .
V: TRBV27
size: .
DNA: TGTGCCAGCACCCCAGGGTCACAAAAGTTCGGGACTGAAGCTTTCTTT
CDR3: CASTPGSQKFGTEAFF

J: TRBJ1-3
D: TRBD1
V: TRBV2
size: .
DNA: TGTGCCAGCAGTTCCGACAGGGCAACTGGAAACACCATATATTTT
CDR3: CASSSDRATGNTIYF

J: TRBJ2-2
D: .
V: TRBV11-2
size: few
DNA: TGTGCCAGCAGCTTAGTAGTGCTCGGGACCGGGGAGCTGTTTTTT
CDR3: CASSLVVLGTGELFF

J: TRBJ2-5
D: TRBD2
V: TRBV11-1
size: .
DNA: TGTGCCAGCAGCTCGGGACTAGGGGAGACCCAGTACTTC
CDR3: CASSSGLGETQYF

J: TRBJ2-3
D: .
V: TRBV7-2
size: .
DNA: TGTGCCAGCAGCCCTCCCTCGGGCCGTCAGAGGGAGTATTTT
CDR3: CASSPPSGRQREYF

J: TRBJ1-2
D: TRBD1
V: TRBV7-9
size: .
DNA: TGTGCCAGCAGCTCCCGGACAGGGGGCGCCGACTATGGCTACACCTTC
CDR3: CASSSRTGGADYGYTF

J: TRBJ2-1
D: TRBD2
V: TRBV6-5
size: .
DNA: TGTGCCAGCAGTTCCCCTAGCGGGAGGACCAATGAGCAGTTCTTC
CDR3: CASSSPSGRTNEQFF

J: TRBJ1-1
D: .
V: TRBV13
size: .
DNA: TGTGCCAGCAGCCGGGGAGCTGAAGCTTTCTTT
CDR3: CASSRGAEAFF

J: TRBJ2-2
D: TRBD1
V: TRBV7-7
size: .
DNA: TGTGCTAGCAGCCCGGGGACAGGGGCCGGGGAGCTGTTTTTT
CDR3: CASSPGTGAGELFF

J: TRBJ1-2
D: .
V: TRBV30
size: .
DNA: TGTGCCTGGAGTGTCCAGACAGGATCGGGGTATGGCTACACCTTC
CDR3: CAWSVQTGSGYGYTF

J: TRBJ1-5
D: .
V: TRBV4-1
size: once
DNA: TGCGCCAGCAGCCAAGAATCGGACAGCCGCGAACATTTT
CDR3: CASSQESDSREHF

J: TRBJ2-7
D: TRBD1
V: TRBV7-6
size: .
DNA: TGTGCCAGCAGCTTGACAGGGTACGAGCAGTACTTC
CDR3: CASSLTGYEQYF

J: TRBJ1-5
D: TRBD1
V: TRBV19
size: .
DNA: TGTGCCAGTAGTACCCTGCAGGGGGCGGATCAGCCCCAGCATTTT
CDR3: CASSTLQGADQPQHF

J: TRBJ2-5
D: TRBD2
V: TRBV30
size: .
DNA: TGTGCCTGGAGTGTACCGATGAGCGGGAGGAAAGAGACCCAGTACTTC
CDR3: CAWSVPMSGRKETQYF

J: TRBJ1-6
D: .
V: TRBV4-2
size: .
DNA: TGTGCCAGCAGCCAAGAAGAGGTGCGGGTATCCTATAATTCACCCCTCCACTTT
CDR3: CASSQEEVRVSYNSPLHF

J: TRBJ2-1
D: .
V: TRBV7-3
size: once
DNA: TGTGCCAGCAGCTTAAATGGCGGGACCTCCTACAATGAGCAGTTCTTC
CDR3: CASSLNGGTSYNEQFF

J: TRBJ2-2
D: TRBD1
V: TRBV27
size: .
DNA: TGTGCCAGCAGGCTACAGGGGACCGGGGAGCTGTTTTTT
CDR3: CASRLQGTGELFF

J: TRBJ1-3
D: .
V: TRBV14
size: few
DNA: TGTGCCAGCAGCCAAGAAAGGACAGTAGGAAACACCATATATTTT
CDR3: CASSQERTVGNTIYF